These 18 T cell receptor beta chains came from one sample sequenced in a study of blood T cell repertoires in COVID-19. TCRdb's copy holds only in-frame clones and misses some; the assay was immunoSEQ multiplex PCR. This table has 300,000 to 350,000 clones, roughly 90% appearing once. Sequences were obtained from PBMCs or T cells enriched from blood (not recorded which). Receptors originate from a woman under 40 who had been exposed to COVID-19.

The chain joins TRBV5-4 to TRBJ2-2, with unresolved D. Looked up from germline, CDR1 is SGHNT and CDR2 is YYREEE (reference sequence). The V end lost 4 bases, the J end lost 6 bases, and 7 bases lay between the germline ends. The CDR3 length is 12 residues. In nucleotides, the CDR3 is TGTGCCAGCAGCCCAGTGGCCGGGGAGCTGTTTTTT. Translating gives CASSPVAGELFF.

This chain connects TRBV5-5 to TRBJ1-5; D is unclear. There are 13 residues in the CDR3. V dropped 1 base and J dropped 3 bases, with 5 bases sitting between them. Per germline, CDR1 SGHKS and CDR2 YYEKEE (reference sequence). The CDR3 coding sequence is TGTGCCAGCAGCTTGACAGCCAATCAGCCCCAGCATTTT. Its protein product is CASSLTANQPQHF. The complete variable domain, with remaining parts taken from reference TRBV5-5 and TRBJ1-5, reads DAGVTQSPTHLIKTRGQQVTLRCSPISGHKSVSWYQQVLGQGPQFIFQYYEKEERGRGNFPDRFSARQFPNYSSELNVNALLLGDSALYLCASSLTANQPQHFGDGTRLSIL.

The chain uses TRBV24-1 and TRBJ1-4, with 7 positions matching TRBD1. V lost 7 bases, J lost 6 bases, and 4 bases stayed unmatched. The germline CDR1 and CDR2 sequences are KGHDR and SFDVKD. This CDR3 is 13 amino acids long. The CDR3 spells CATRDRSDEKLFF. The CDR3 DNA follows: TGTGCCACCAGGGACAGGTCGGATGAAAAACTGTTTTTT.

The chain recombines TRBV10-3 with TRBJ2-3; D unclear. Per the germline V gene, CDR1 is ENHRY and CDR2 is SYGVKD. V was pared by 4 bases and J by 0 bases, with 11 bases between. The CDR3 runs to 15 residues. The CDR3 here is CAISAQSPSTDTQYF. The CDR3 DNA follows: TGTGCCATCAGTGCACAGTCCCCTAGCACAGATACGCAGTATTTT.

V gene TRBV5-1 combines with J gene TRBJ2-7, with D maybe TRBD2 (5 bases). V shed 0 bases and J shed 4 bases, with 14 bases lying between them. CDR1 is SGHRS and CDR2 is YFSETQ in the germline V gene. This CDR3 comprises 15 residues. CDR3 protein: CASSLEGAGTYEQYF. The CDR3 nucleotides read TGCGCCAGCAGCTTGGAGGGAGCAGGAACTTACGAGCAGTACTTC.

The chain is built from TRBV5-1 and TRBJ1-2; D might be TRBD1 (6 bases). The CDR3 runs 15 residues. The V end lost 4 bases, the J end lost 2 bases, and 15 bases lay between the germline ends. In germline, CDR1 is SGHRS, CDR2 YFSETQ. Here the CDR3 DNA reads TGCGCCAGCAGCCACCGGGAGGGGGGAAACTATGGCTACACCTTC. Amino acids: CASSHREGGNYGYTF.

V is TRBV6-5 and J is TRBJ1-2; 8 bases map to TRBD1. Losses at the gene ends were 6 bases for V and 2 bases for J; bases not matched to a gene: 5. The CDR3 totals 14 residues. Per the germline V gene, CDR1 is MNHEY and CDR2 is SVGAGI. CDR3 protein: CASSTTGENYGYTF. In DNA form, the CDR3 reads TGTGCCAGCAGCACGACAGGGGAGAACTATGGCTACACCTTC.

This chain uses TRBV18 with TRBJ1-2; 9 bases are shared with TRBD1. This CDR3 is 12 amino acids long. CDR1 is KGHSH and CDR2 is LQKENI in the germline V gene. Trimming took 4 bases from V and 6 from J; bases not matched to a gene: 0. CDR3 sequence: CASSRTGDGYTF. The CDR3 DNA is TGTGCCAGCTCACGGACAGGGGATGGCTACACCTTC.

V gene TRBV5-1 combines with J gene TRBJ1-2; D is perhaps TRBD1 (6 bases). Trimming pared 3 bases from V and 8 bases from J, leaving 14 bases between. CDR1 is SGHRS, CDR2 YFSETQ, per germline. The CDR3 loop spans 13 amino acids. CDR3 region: CASSSRGREGYTF. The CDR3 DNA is TGCGCCAGCAGCTCGAGGGGGAGAGAGGGCTACACCTTC.

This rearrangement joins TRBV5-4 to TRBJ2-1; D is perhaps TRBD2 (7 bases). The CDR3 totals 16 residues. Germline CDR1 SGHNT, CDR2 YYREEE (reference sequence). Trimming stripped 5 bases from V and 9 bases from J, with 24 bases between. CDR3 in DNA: TGTGCCAGCAGTTTACTTCGGGGGGACATCACCGGTGAGCAGTTCTTC. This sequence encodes CASSLLRGDITGEQFF.

The CDR3 region has the DNA TGTGCCAGCAGCCAATTTGGTCGCAGGGCGGATGGCTACACCTTC. Translating it yields CASSQFGRRADGYTF. This sequence joins TRBV3-1 (or the pseudogene TRBV3-2) and TRBJ1-2; tentatively, D is TRBD1 (5 bases). Germline V gives CDR1 LGHDT, CDR2 YNNKEL (reference sequence). Trimming took off 2 bases at V and 6 bases at J, with 16 bases between the two ends. This CDR3 has 15 residues.

CDR3 protein: CASSLSRTGGAFF. The CDR3 bases are TGTGCCAGCAGTTTATCACGGACGGGGGGGGCTTTCTTT. V usage is TRBV12-3 or TRBV12-4 and J usage is TRBJ1-1; TRBD1 might be the D (5 bases). Between the trimmed V and J ends, which lost 2 bases and 11 bases, there was a span of 15 bases. The CDR3 extends over 13 amino acids.

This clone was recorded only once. CDR3 region: CAISELWTEAFF. The CDR3 DNA is TGTGCCATCAGTGAACTGTGGACTGAAGCTTTCTTT. The chain employs TRBV10-3 and TRBJ1-1; D is unclear. This CDR3 contains 12 residues. From germline, CDR1 is ENHRY and CDR2 SYGVKD. V was trimmed by 3 bases and J by 5 bases, leaving 7 bases between them.

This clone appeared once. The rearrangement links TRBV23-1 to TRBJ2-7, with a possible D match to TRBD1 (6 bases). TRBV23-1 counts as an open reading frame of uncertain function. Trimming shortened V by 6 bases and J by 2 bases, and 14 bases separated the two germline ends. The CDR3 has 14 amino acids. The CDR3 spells CASRKRTVTYEQYF. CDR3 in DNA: TGCGCCAGCAGGAAAAGGACAGTAACCTACGAGCAGTACTTC.

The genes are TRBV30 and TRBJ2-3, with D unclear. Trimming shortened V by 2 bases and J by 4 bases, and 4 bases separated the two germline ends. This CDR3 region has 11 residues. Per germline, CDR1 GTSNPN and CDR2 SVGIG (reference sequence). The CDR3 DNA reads TGTGCCTGGAGTTATGCAGATACGCAGTATTTT. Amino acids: CAWSYADTQYF. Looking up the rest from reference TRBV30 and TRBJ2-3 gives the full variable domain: SQTIHQWPATLVQPVGSPLSLECTVEGTSNPNLYWYRQAAGRGLQLLFYSVGIGQISSEVPQNLSASRPQDRQFILSSKKLLLSDSGFYLCAWSYADTQYFGPGTRLTVL.

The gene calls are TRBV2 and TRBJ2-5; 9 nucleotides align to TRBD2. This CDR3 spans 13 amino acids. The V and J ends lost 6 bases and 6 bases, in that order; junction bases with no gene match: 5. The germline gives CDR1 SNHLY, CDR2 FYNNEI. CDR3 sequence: CASRETSGQTQYF. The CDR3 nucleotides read TGTGCCAGCAGGGAGACTAGCGGACAGACCCAGTACTTC.

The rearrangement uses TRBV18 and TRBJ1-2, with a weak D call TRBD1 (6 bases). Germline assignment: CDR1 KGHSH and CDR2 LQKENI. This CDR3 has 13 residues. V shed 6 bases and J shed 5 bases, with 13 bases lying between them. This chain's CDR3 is CASSLRQGYGYTF. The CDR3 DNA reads TGTGCCAGCTCCCTGCGCCAGGGGTATGGCTACACCTTC.

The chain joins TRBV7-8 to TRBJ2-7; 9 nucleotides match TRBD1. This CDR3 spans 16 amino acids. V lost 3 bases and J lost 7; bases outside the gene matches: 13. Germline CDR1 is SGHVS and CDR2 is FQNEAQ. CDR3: CASSLPHTGGAGEQYF. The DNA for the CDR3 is TGTGCCAGCAGCTTGCCACATACAGGGGGCGCGGGGGAGCAGTACTTC.